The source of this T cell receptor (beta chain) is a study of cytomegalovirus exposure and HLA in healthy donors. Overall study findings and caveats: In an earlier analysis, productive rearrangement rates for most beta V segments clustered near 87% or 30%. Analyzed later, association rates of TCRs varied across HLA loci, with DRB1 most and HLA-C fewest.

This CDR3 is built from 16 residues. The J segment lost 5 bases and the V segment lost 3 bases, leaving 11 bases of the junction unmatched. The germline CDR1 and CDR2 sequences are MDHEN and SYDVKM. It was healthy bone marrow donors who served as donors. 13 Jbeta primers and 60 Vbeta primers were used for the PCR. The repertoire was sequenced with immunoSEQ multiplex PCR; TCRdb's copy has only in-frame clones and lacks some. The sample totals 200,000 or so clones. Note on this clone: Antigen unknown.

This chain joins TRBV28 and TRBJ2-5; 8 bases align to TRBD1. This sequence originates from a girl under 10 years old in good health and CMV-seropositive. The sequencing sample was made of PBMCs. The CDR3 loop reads CASSLLPVQGGETQYF. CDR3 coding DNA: TGTGCCAGCAGTTTGTTACCTGTACAGGGGGGCGAGACCCAGTACTTC.